The 19 T cell receptor beta chains listed next were all sequenced from one sample in a study of regulatory T cells in long-lasting Graves disease. Time point described: newly diagnosed GD, antithyroid drugs for less than 3 months. RNA isolated from PBMCs was used to make the TCR library. To make TCR beta libraries, researchers used iRepertoire HTBI primers and Arm-PCR of CDR3 regions. TCRdb reprocessed the multiplex PCR reads with MiXCR, giving one entry per CDR3 protein. Altogether fewer than 550,000 distinct CDR3 sequences are present, about 16% being singletons, with the ten largest covering just under 25%. This sample was shared with a second study, whose subject was T cells in Graves' hyperthyroidism and ophthalmopathy.

This specimen was peripheral blood mononuclear cells (PBMCs), taken at new diagnosis, from a patient treated with antithyroid drugs. The receptor set was obtained from a woman aged 40-60 years with Graves disease.

The V call is TRBV7-3, the J call TRBJ2-2, with 9 bases matching TRBD1. This CDR3 region has 15 residues. Trimming at V came to 1 base and at J to 5 bases, leaving 2 bases not matched to a gene. Germline V lookup: CDR1 SGHTA, CDR2 FQGTGA. CDR3 protein: CASSLRDRATGELFF. DNA of the CDR3: TGTGCCAGCAGCTTAAGGGACAGGGCTACCGGGGAGCTGTTTTTT.

CDR3: CASSQDFGGSYSPLHF. The DNA for the CDR3 is TGTGCCAGCAGCCAAGATTTTGGTGGGAGTTATTCACCCCTCCACTTT. The chain joins TRBV3-1 to TRBJ1-6, with D unclear. The CDR3 loop spans 16 amino acids. V was pared by 0 bases and J by 8 bases, with 14 bases between. Germline V lookup: CDR1 LGHDT, CDR2 YNNKEL (reference sequence).

This clonotype occurred many times. The chain has TRBV5-5 and TRBJ2-2; no definite D call. Germline V gene sequence: CDR1 SGHKS, CDR2 YYEKEE (reference sequence). This CDR3 region has 13 residues. Trimming stripped 4 bases from V and 5 bases from J, with 9 bases between. The CDR3 is CASSPAATGELFF. The CDR3 coding sequence is TGTGCCAGCAGCCCGGCGGCGACCGGGGAGCTGTTTTTT. Variable domain in full (rest from reference TRBV5-5 and TRBJ2-2): DAGVTQSPTHLIKTRGQQVTLRCSPISGHKSVSWYQQVLGQGPQFIFQYYEKEERGRGNFPDRFSARQFPNYSSELNVNALLLGDSALYLCASSPAATGELFFGEGSRLTVL.

This clonotype was counted at least ten times. This chain uses TRBV11-3 with TRBJ1-1; D is perhaps TRBD1 (5 bases). CDR3 length: 17 amino acids. Trimming pared 5 bases from V and 0 bases from J, leaving 19 bases between. The germline gives CDR1 SGHNT, CDR2 YENEEA. The chain's CDR3 is CASSAWTGDPMNTEAFF. In DNA, the CDR3 is TGTGCCAGCAGCGCTTGGACGGGGGATCCAATGAACACTGAAGCTTTCTTT.

This clonotype has ten or more counts. CDR3 nucleotides: TGTGCCAGTCAAATGGTAGGGGTGAGCACTGAAGCTTTCTTT. Encoded protein: CASQMVGVSTEAFF. The chain joins TRBV19 to TRBJ1-1; D might be TRBD1 (5 bases). V was pared by 8 bases and J by 4 bases, with 17 bases between. Germline V gives CDR1 LNHDA, CDR2 SQIVND (reference sequence). The length of the CDR3 is 14 residues.

The table lists this clonotype with many counts. The V call is TRBV10-3, the J call TRBJ1-1; D call uncertain. Trimming took off 5 bases at V and 1 base at J, with 11 bases between the two ends. The germline V gene encodes CDR1 ENHRY and CDR2 SYGVKD. The CDR3 runs to 14 residues. DNA of the CDR3: TGTGCCATCAGTACTATAAGACAGAACACTGAAGCTTTCTTT. This codes for CAISTIRQNTEAFF.

In this sample, this clonotype turned up many times. The chain has TRBV12-3 or TRBV12-4 and TRBJ1-5, with 11 nucleotides matching TRBD1. V lost 3 bases and J lost 7; bases outside the gene matches: 8. This CDR3 spans 16 amino acids. CDR3 in DNA: TGTGCCAGCAGTTTTTTGGGACAGGGGGTAGGACAGCCCCAGCATTTT. It encodes CASSFLGQGVGQPQHF.

This clonotype was seen at least ten times. This chain connects TRBV12-3 or TRBV12-4 to TRBJ2-3; 10 bases line up with TRBD2. The CDR3 extends over 16 amino acids. J lost 5 bases, V lost 6 bases, and 11 bases had no gene match. In DNA form, the CDR3 reads TGTGCCAGCAGCCCCCCAGCGGGGGGGCCTGGAGATACGCAGTATTTT. Its protein is CASSPPAGGPGDTQYF.

This clonotype turned up a few times. The CDR3: CASSQIYTGELFF. The CDR3 bases are TGTGCCAGCAGCCAGATTTACACCGGGGAGCTGTTTTTT. The chain uses TRBV7-6 and TRBJ2-2; no clear D. The V and J ends lost 5 bases and 3 bases respectively, with 7 bases between them. The germline V gene encodes CDR1 SGHVS and CDR2 FNYEAQ. This CDR3 region has 13 residues.

V usage is TRBV6-2 or TRBV6-3 and J usage is TRBJ2-1; possibly TRBD1 for D (6 bases). Germline V gene lookup returns CDR1 MNHEY and CDR2 SVGEGT. The CDR3 loop spans 13 amino acids. Trimming stripped 6 bases from V and 7 bases from J, with 13 bases between. CDR3 bases: TGTGCCAGCAGCCCACGTACAGGGAATGAGCAGTTCTTC. Translation: CASSPRTGNEQFF.

The chain carries TRBV18 and TRBJ1-1, with D uncertain. Looked up from germline, CDR1 is KGHSH and CDR2 is LQKENI. Trimming shortened V by 3 bases and J by 3 bases, and 5 bases separated the two germline ends. This CDR3 has 12 amino acids. CDR3 DNA sequence: TGTGCCAGCTCACCGAAGGACACTGAAGCTTTCTTT. The encoded protein is CASSPKDTEAFF.

This clonotype has more than one count but fewer than ten. The chain couples TRBV29-1 to TRBJ1-4; D is undetermined. Germline V lookup: CDR1 SQVTM, CDR2 ANQGSEA. V was cut by 5 bases and J by 8 bases, with 15 bases left in between. The CDR3 loop spans 13 amino acids. This chain's CDR3 is CSVMVAVKEKLFF. DNA of the CDR3: TGCAGCGTTATGGTGGCGGTAAAGGAAAAACTGTTTTTT.

This clonotype was seen ten or more times. V gene TRBV12-3 or TRBV12-4 combines with J gene TRBJ1-6; D may be TRBD1 (6 bases). The V gene lost 8 bases and the J gene lost 13 bases, with 12 bases spanning the gap. The CDR3 is made up of 11 amino acids. CDR3 DNA: TGTGCCAGCGGACAGCCAAATCCCCTCCACTTT. It translates to CASGQPNPLHF.

Ten or more counts support this clonotype. J is TRBJ2-6 and V is TRBV7-9, with TRBD1 as a possible D gene (5 bases). CDR1 and CDR2 from the germline V gene are SEHNR and FQNEAQ (reference sequence). The V gene lost 5 bases and the J gene lost 0 bases, with 8 bases spanning the gap. The CDR3 length is 15 residues. The CDR3 is CASSRQSSGANVLTF. CDR3 DNA sequence: TGTGCCAGCAGCCGACAGAGCTCTGGGGCCAACGTCCTGACTTTC. Drawing the rest from reference TRBV7-9 and TRBJ2-6, the complete variable domain is DTGVSQNPRHKITKRGQNVTFRCDPISEHNRLYWYRQTLGQGPEFLTYFQNEAQLEKSRLLSDRFSAERPKGSFSTLEIQRTEQGDSAMYLCASSRQSSGANVLTFGAGSRLTVL.

This clonotype was detected ten times or more. The chain carries TRBV28 and TRBJ2-3; 10 nucleotides line up with TRBD2. V lost 3 bases and J lost 2; bases outside the gene matches: 11. The CDR3 is 18 amino acids. Germline V gives CDR1 MDHEN, CDR2 SYDVKM. Here the CDR3 DNA reads TGTGCCAGCAGTTTGTCAGCGGGGGGGGGATACAACACAGATACGCAGTATTTT. Protein product: CASSLSAGGGYNTDTQYF.

As for this clonotype: Relative to the germline gene, one junction end is altered; a read error may explain this. The V gene is TRBV20-1, the J gene TRBJ2-3, with a tentative D call TRBD2 (7 bases). The length of the CDR3 is 13 residues. Germline CDR1 is DFQATT and CDR2 is SNEGSKA (reference sequence). CDR3 bases: TGCAGTGCTATGGGGGGGCCGCCAGATGCGCAGTATTTT. This sequence encodes CSAMGGPPDAQYF.

This clonotype was observed at least ten times. V is TRBV11-2 and J is TRBJ2-5; D is uncertain. Trimming took off 2 bases at V and 4 bases at J, with 2 bases between the two ends. This CDR3 spans 11 amino acids. Germline CDR1 and CDR2: SGHAT and FQNNGV. CDR3 residues: CASSLTETQYF. CDR3 coding DNA: TGTGCCAGCAGCTTAACAGAGACCCAGTACTTC.

This clonotype was seen ten or more times. The V and J genes are TRBV18 and TRBJ1-1; D perhaps matches TRBD1 (5 bases). Germline CDR1 is KGHSH and CDR2 is LQKENI. This CDR3 has 15 amino acids. V gave up 4 bases and J gave up 1 base, with 13 bases separating them. CDR3 sequence reads: CASSQRDRRNTEAFF. CDR3 nucleotide sequence: TGTGCCAGCTCACAGCGGGACCGACGGAACACTGAAGCTTTCTTT. Together with reference TRBV18 and TRBJ1-1, the CDR3 gives the full variable domain: NAGVMQNPRHLVRRRGQEARLRCSPMKGHSHVYWYRQLPEEGLKFMVYLQKENIIDESGMPKERFSAEFPKEGPSILRIQQVVRGDSAAYFCASSQRDRRNTEAFFGQGTRLTVV.

The sample holds many counts of this clonotype. CDR3 bases: TGTGCCGGGTGGGGTGGACAGGGGGTCGAGCAGTACTTC. It yields the protein CAGWGGQGVEQYF. The V gene is TRBV30, the J gene TRBJ2-7; 10 nucleotides agree with TRBD1. In germline, CDR1 is GTSNPN, CDR2 SVGIG (reference sequence). This CDR3 is built from 13 residues. Trimming cost V 8 bases and J 6 bases; bases outside gene matches: 10.